This T cell receptor (beta chain) was captured in a study of blood T cell repertoires in COVID-19. Background on the study: The analysed material was cDNA or gDNA that came from T cells, B-cell-depleted T cells, or PBMCs.

Original analysis: Reference gene primer amplification gave estimated nucleated cell counts. Data came from immunoSEQ multiplex PCR; TCRdb stores just in-frame clones and leaves some out. V, J and clone size are those of that table, while D and trimming were read from the DNA. The data show more than 200,000 clones, with 89% seen just once and 4% held by the top ten. With V trimmed by 1 base and J by 5 bases, 6 bases remained unmatched. The CDR3 is 16 residues long. Germline CDR1 is SGHVS and CDR2 is FNYEAQ. Sequenced input: PBMCs or T cells enriched from blood (not recorded which). The genes are TRBV7-6 and TRBJ1-1; 11 nucleotides agree with TRBD1. This TCR derives from a woman aged 25 to 39 with acute COVID-19. The CDR3 is CASSLGTGGAGTEAFF. The CDR3 nucleotides are TGTGCCAGCAGCTTAGGGACAGGGGGCGCGGGGACTGAAGCTTTCTTT. The full variable domain, with the rest looked up from reference TRBV7-6 and TRBJ1-1, is GAGVSQSPRYKVTKRGQDVALRCDPISGHVSLYWYRQALGQGPEFLTYFNYEAQQDKSGLPNDRFSAERPEGSISTLTIQRTEQRDSAMYRCASSLGTGGAGTEAFFGQGTRLTVV.